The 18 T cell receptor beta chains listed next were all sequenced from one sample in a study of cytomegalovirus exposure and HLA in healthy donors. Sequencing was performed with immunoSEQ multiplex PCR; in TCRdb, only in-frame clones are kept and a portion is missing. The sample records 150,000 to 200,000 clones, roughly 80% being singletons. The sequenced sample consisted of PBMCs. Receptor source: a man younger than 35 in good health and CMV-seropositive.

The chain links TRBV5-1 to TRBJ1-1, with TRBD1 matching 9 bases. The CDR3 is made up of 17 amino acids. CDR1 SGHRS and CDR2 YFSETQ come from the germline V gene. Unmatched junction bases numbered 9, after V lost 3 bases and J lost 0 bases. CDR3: CASSWPGTGLMNTEAFF. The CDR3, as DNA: TGCGCCAGCAGCTGGCCCGGGACAGGGTTAATGAACACTGAAGCTTTCTTT.

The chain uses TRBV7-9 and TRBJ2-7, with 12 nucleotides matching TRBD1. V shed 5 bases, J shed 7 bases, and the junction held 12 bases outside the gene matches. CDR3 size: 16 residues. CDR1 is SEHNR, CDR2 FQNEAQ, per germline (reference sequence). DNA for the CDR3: TGTGCCAGCAGCCACACCCCGGGACAGGGGGCCGAGGAGCAGTACTTC. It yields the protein CASSHTPGQGAEEQYF.

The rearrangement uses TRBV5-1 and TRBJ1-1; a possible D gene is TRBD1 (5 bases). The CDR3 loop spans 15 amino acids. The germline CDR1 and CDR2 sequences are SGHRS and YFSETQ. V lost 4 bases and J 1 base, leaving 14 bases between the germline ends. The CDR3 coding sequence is TGCGCCAGCAGCGGGCTACAGGACGGGAACACTGAAGCTTTCTTT. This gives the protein CASSGLQDGNTEAFF.

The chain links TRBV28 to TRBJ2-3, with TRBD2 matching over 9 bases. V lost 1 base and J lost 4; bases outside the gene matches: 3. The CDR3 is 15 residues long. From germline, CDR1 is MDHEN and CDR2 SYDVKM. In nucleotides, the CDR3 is TGTGCCAGCAGTTTATTAGCGGGGGCGGCAGATACGCAGTATTTT. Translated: CASSLLAGAADTQYF.

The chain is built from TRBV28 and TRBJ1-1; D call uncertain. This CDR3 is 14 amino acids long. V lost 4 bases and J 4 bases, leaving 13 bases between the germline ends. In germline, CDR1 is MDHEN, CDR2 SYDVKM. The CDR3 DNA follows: TGTGCCAGCAGTTCTCCGGGCCGGGGCACTGAAGCTTTCTTT. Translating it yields CASSSPGRGTEAFF.

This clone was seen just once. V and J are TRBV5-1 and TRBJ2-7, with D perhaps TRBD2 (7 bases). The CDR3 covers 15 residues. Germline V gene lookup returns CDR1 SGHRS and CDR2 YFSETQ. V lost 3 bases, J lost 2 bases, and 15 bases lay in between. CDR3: CASSSARGGTYEQYF. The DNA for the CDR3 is TGCGCCAGCAGCTCCGCCAGGGGAGGGACCTACGAGCAGTACTTC.

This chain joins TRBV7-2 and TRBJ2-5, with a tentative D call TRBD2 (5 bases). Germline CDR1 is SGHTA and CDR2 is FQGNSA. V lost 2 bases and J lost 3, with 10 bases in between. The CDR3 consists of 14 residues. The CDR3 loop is CASSLFGEEETQYF. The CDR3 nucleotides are TGTGCCAGCAGCTTATTCGGGGAAGAAGAGACCCAGTACTTC.

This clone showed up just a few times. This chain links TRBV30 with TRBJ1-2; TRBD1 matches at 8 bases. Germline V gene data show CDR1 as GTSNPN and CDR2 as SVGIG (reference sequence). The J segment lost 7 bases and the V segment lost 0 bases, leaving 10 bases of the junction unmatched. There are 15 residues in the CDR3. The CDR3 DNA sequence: TGTGCCTGGAGTGTACCTACAGGGGGTAGTGGTGGCTACACCTTC. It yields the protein CAWSVPTGGSGGYTF.

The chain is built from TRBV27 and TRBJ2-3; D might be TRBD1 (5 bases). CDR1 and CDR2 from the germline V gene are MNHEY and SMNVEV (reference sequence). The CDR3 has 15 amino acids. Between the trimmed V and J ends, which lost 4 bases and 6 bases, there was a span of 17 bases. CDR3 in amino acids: CASSSTGLGLDTQYF. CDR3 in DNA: TGTGCCAGCAGTTCTACAGGTCTGGGTTTGGATACGCAGTATTTT.

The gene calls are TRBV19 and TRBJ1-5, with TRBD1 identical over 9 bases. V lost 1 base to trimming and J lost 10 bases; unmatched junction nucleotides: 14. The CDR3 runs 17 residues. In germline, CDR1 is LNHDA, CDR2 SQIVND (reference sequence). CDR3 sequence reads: CASSIVLGQGLILPQHF. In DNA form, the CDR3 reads TGTGCCAGTAGTATAGTGTTGGGACAGGGATTAATCCTACCCCAGCATTTT.

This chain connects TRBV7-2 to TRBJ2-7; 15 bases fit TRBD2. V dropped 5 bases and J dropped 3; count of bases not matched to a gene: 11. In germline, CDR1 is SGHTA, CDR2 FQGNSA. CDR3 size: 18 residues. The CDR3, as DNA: TGTGCCAGCAGCCGGCAGGGGACTAGCGGGGGGAAACTCTACGAGCAGTACTTC. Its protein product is CASSRQGTSGGKLYEQYF.

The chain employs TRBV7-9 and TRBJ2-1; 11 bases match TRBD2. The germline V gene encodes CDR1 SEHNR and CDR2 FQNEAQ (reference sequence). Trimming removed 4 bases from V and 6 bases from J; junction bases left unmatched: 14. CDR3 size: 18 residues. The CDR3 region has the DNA TGTGCCAGCAGCTGGGGACCGGGACTAGCGGAACCCATCAATGAGCAGTTCTTC. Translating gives CASSWGPGLAEPINEQFF.

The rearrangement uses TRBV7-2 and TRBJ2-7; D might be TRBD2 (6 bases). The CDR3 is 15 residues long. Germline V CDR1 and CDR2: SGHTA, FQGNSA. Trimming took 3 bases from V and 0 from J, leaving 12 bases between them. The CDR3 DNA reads TGTGCCAGCAGCTTCATGCTAGCGAACTCCTACGAGCAGTACTTC. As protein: CASSFMLANSYEQYF.

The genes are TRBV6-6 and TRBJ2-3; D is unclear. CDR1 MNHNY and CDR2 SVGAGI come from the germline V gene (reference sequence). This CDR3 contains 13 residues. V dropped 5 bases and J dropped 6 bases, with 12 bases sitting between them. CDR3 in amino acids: CASSGLAWDTQYF. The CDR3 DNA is TGTGCCAGCAGTGGGCTTGCCTGGGATACGCAGTATTTT.

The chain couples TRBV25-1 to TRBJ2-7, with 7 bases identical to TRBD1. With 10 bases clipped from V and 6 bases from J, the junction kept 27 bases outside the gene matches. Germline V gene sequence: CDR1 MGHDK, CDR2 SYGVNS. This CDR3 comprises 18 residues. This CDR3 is CAIHRQGVIPPTPLEQYF. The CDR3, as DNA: TGTGCCATCCATCGACAGGGAGTTATCCCCCCTACCCCCCTCGAGCAGTACTTC.

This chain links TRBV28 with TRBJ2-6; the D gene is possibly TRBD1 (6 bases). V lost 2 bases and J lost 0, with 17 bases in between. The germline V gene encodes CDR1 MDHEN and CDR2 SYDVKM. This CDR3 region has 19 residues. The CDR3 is CASSLAGYRASSGANVLTF. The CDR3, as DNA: TGTGCCAGCAGTTTAGCTGGGTACAGGGCGAGCTCTGGGGCCAACGTCCTGACTTTC.

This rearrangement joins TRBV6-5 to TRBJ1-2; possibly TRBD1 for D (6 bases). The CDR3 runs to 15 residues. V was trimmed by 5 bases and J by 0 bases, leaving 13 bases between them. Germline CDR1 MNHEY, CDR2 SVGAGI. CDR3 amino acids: CASSPQGGTNYGYTF. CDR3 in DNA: TGTGCCAGCAGTCCACAGGGAGGGACTAACTATGGCTACACCTTC.

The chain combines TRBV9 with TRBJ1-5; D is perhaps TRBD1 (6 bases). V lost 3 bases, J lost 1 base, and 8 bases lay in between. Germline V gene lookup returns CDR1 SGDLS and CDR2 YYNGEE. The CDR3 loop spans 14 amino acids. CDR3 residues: CASSGGLSNQPQHF. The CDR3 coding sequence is TGTGCCAGCAGCGGGGGGCTAAGCAATCAGCCCCAGCATTTT.